The rows below give T cell receptor beta chains drawn from one sample of a study of blood T cell repertoires in COVID-19. The assay was immunoSEQ multiplex PCR, and TCRdb's table has in-frame clones only and misses some. The sample shows about 160,000 clones, 70% to 90% of them seen only once. Material: PBMCs or T cells enriched from blood (not recorded which). Every receptor here comes from a woman aged 45-65 years who had recovered from COVID-19. Both conserved end residues are part of each CDR3. The D gene is left open where the match is weak. Clone size, where shown, is once, few, many, or a class for clones that have expanded.

>.|.|TRBV7-9|TRBJ2-7
TGTGCCAGCAGCTTAGGAGCCTACGAGCAGTACTTC
CASSLGAYEQYF
>.|.|TRBV7-3|TRBJ2-3
TGTGCCAGCAGCTTAGGATCGTTCAGGGGCACAGATACGCAGTATTTT
CASSLGSFRGTDTQYF
>TRBD1|.|TRBV11-3|TRBJ1-2
TGTGCCAGCAGCTTACTCGGGACAGGGGTAGGCTACACCTTC
CASSLLGTGVGYTF
>TRBD1|few|TRBV2|TRBJ1-2
TGTGCCAGCAGCATCCGGGACAGGGGGCGCCAGTATGGCTACACCTTC
CASSIRDRGRQYGYTF
>.|.|TRBV2|TRBJ2-3
TGTGCCAAACAGCTCAGGGGGGCAGATACGCAGTATTTT
CAKQLRGADTQYF
>TRBD1|.|TRBV5-4|TRBJ1-2
TGTGCCAGCAGCTTGGTCGGGACAGGGGGCGGACTAGGAGGCTACACCTTC
CASSLVGTGGGLGGYTF
>TRBD2|.|TRBV28|TRBJ2-1
TGTGCCAGCAGTAGTAGCGGGGCCGGGGCCAATGAGCAGTTCTTC
CASSSSGAGANEQFF
>TRBD2|.|TRBV12-3/TRBV12-4|TRBJ2-1
TGTGCCAGCAGTACAAGACTAGCGGGGCAGTTCTTC
CASSTRLAGQFF
>.|.|TRBV5-4|TRBJ1-2
TGTGCCAGCAGCTCGGATACAGGGAGTGGCTACACCTTC
CASSSDTGSGYTF
>.|.|TRBV5-1|TRBJ2-7
TGCGCCAGCAGCTTGGTAGGGGGAGGCGGGGACTACTACGAGCAGTACTTC
CASSLVGGGGDYYEQYF
>.|.|TRBV7-8|TRBJ1-4
TGTGCCAGCAGCCCCATGGGGGGGGCAAGTGAAAAACTGTTTTTT
CASSPMGGASEKLFF
>.|.|TRBV7-9|TRBJ1-1
TGTGCCAGCCTGGGAGGGGCGAGGAACACTGAAGCTTTCTTT
CASLGGARNTEAFF
>.|.|TRBV7-2|TRBJ2-7
TGTGCCAGCAGTAAAGGCGGCTCCTACGAGCAGTACTTC
CASSKGGSYEQYF
>TRBD1|.|TRBV9|TRBJ1-1
TGTGCCAGCAGCGCTTCTAAAACAGGGGGCACTGAAGCTTTCTTT
CASSASKTGGTEAFF
>.|.|TRBV16|TRBJ1-5
TGTGCCAGCAGCGAGGGGGAAAATCAGCCCCAGCATTTT
CASSEGENQPQHF
>.|.|TRBV7-3|TRBJ1-2
TGTGCCAGCAGCTTAAGGGTGAAGGGGAGGAGTGGCTACACCTTC
CASSLRVKGRSGYTF
>TRBD2|once|TRBV6-5|TRBJ2-7
TGTGCCAGCAGTTCGGGAGGGGGAGGATCCTACGAGCAGTACTTC
CASSSGGGGSYEQYF
>.|.|TRBV19|TRBJ1-3
TGTGCCAGTCGCGGGGTGGCTGCTGGAAACACCATATATTTT
CASRGVAAGNTIYF
>.|.|TRBV19|TRBJ2-7
TGTGCCAGTAGTCGACCGGACTTCACCTACGAGCAGTACTTC
CASSRPDFTYEQYF
>.|.|TRBV7-3|TRBJ1-1
TGTGCCAGCAGCTCCCGAGCGGGGACTGAAGCTTTCTTT
CASSSRAGTEAFF
>TRBD1|.|TRBV27|TRBJ1-1
TGTGCCAGCACCTGGCAGACAGGGTGGATGAACACTGAAGCTTTCTTT
CASTWQTGWMNTEAFF
>.|.|TRBV5-1|TRBJ1-1
TGCGCCAGCAGCTTGGAGGGGCTTGAAGCTTTCTTT
CASSLEGLEAFF
>.|.|TRBV11-3|TRBJ1-2
TGTGCCAGCAGCTCCCTCCGTAGTGGCTACACCTTC
CASSSLRSGYTF
>.|.|TRBV7-2|TRBJ1-5
TGTGCCAGCAGCTGGGACACCCCTCAGCCCCAGCATTTT
CASSWDTPQPQHF
>.|.|TRBV18|TRBJ1-2
TGTGCCAGCTCACCTAAAGCGGATTCCTATGGCTACACCTTC
CASSPKADSYGYTF
>TRBD1|.|TRBV7-9|TRBJ2-7
TGTGCCAGCGCCCCTCAGGGGACAGGCCCCTACGAGCAGTACTTC
CASAPQGTGPYEQYF
>.|.|TRBV7-6|TRBJ1-1
TGTGCCAGCATCCAAGGGTCGGGGACTGAAGCTTTCTTT
CASIQGSGTEAFF
>.|.|TRBV6-6|TRBJ1-1
TGTGCCAGCAGTCCCCCTTTGGGGGACATCTGGAACACTGAAGCTTTCTTT
CASSPPLGDIWNTEAFF
>TRBD1|.|TRBV11-2|TRBJ1-2
TGTGCCAGCAGCTTAGGTCTGGGACAGGGGGCGAAAGGCTACACCTTC
CASSLGLGQGAKGYTF
>TRBD2|.|TRBV19|TRBJ2-5
TGTGCCAGTAGCCCTAGCGGGGGGGCCGGGGAGACCCAGTACTTC
CASSPSGGAGETQYF
>.|.|TRBV7-6|TRBJ2-5
TGTGCCAGCAGCTTTGCGGGAGAGACCCAGTACTTC
CASSFAGETQYF
>TRBD1|.|TRBV5-1|TRBJ1-6
TGCGCCAGCGCTACTTATCCGGGACAGGGCGATTCACCCCTCCACTTT
CASATYPGQGDSPLHF
>.|.|TRBV19|TRBJ2-2
TGTGCCAGTAGTATAGAGGGGCTTGTGTCCGGGGAGCTGTTTTTT
CASSIEGLVSGELFF
>TRBD1|.|TRBV25-1|TRBJ2-1
TGTGCCAGCAGGTTGACAGGGCCCTACAATGAGCAGTTCTTC
CASRLTGPYNEQFF
>.|.|TRBV15|TRBJ1-1
TGTGCCACCAGCAGAGCGGGGAGCACTGAAGCTTTCTTT
CATSRAGSTEAFF
>TRBD1|.|TRBV5-1|TRBJ1-5
TGCGCCAGCAGCTTGGAAGGGCTGACAGGGATTCAGCCCCAGCATTTT
CASSLEGLTGIQPQHF
>.|.|TRBV18|TRBJ1-5
TGTGCCAGCTCACCTCAGGAAGGTCAGCCCCAGCATTTT
CASSPQEGQPQHF
>.|.|TRBV7-2|TRBJ2-1
TGTGCCAGCAGCTTCGGACAGACCTACAATGAGCAGTTCTTC
CASSFGQTYNEQFF
>TRBD2|.|TRBV18|TRBJ2-1
TGTGCCAGCTCACCAACACTAGCGGGGGGGCCTTCGAATGAGCAGTTCTTC
CASSPTLAGGPSNEQFF
>.|.|TRBV7-9|TRBJ1-2
TGTGCCAGCAGCTTAGAGCTCAGGGGCGGCTACACCTTC
CASSLELRGGYTF
>TRBD1|.|TRBV7-2|TRBJ2-2
TGTGCCAGCAGCTTACCAGGGGGCGGCAACACCGGGGAGCTGTTTTTT
CASSLPGGGNTGELFF
>.|.|TRBV9|TRBJ2-2
TGTGCCAGCAGCGTAGAGGCGGGGCGAACCGGGGAGCTGTTTTTT
CASSVEAGRTGELFF
>.|.|TRBV6-5|TRBJ2-7
TGTGCCAGCAGTTACTTCCTTAAGGGGGAGCAGTACTTC
CASSYFLKGEQYF
>.|.|TRBV6-1|TRBJ1-2
TGTGCCAGCAGTGAAGCGCTGTCGACAGGTCTCGCCTATGGCTACACCTTC
CASSEALSTGLAYGYTF
>TRBD1|few|TRBV20-1|TRBJ2-7
TGCAGTCCCCGACAGGGTTACGAGCAGTACTTC
CSPRQGYEQYF
>TRBD1|.|TRBV27|TRBJ1-5
TGTGCCAGCAAAAACGGACAGGGACCTAATCAGCCCCAGCATTTT
CASKNGQGPNQPQHF
>.|.|TRBV6-5|TRBJ1-3
TGTGCTGCGTTTGGAAACACCATATATTTT
CAAFGNTIYF
>.|once|TRBV11-2|TRBJ1-5
TGTGCCAGCAGCTTAGATGGGGACTATCAGCCCCAGCATTTT
CASSLDGDYQPQHF
>.|.|TRBV7-3|TRBJ1-6
TGTGCCAGCAGCTTAGCGCCCCGAGGGTTCGGACCCAATTCACCCCTCCACTTT
CASSLAPRGFGPNSPLHF
>.|.|TRBV2|TRBJ1-6
TGTGCCAGCACCTTCGAGGGGACTGGAAATTCACCCCTCCACTTT
CASTFEGTGNSPLHF